The 14 T cell receptor beta chains reported below all come from one sample, sequenced in a study of blood T cell repertoires in COVID-19. Some clones are missing from TCRdb's copy, which holds only in-frame ones; the method was immunoSEQ multiplex PCR. The sample shows about 160,000 clones, approximately 82% of them seen only once. Sample: PBMCs or T cells enriched from blood (not recorded which). Receptors were obtained from a man in his sixties who had recovered from COVID-19.

The chain uses TRBV19 and TRBJ1-2; the match to TRBD1 covers 8 bases. The germline V gene encodes CDR1 LNHDA and CDR2 SQIVND (reference sequence). This CDR3 spans 13 amino acids. The J segment lost 4 bases and the V segment lost 5 bases, leaving 3 bases of the junction unmatched. The CDR3 DNA is TGTGCCAGTAGTCCACAGGGGGTCTATGGCTACACCTTC. Translating gives CASSPQGVYGYTF.

The V call is TRBV10-2, the J call TRBJ2-1; TRBD2 matches 7 bases. The CDR3 runs 14 residues. Germline V gives CDR1 WSHSY, CDR2 SAAADI. With V trimmed by 6 bases and J by 8 bases, 10 bases remained unmatched. The CDR3 here is CASSRTSNLDEQFF. In DNA form, the CDR3 reads TGCGCCAGCAGCCGGACTAGTAATCTCGATGAGCAGTTCTTC.

The chain carries TRBV29-1 and TRBJ2-3, with TRBD1 matching over 9 bases. Germline CDR1 and CDR2: SQVTM and ANQGSEA. This CDR3 has 12 amino acids. The junction had 5 bases not matched to a gene; V was cut back by 4 bases and J by 9 bases. The CDR3 nucleotides read TGCAGCGTTGGACAGGGGGTTCGCACGCAGTATTTT. This encodes CSVGQGVRTQYF.

This clone came up many times. This sequence joins TRBV13 and TRBJ2-1, with 9 positions matching TRBD2. Germline CDR1 PRHDT, CDR2 FYEKMQ (reference sequence). Trimming removed 1 base from V and 5 bases from J; junction bases left unmatched: 18. The CDR3 sequence is 20 residues long. CDR3 residues: CASSLALRISGRTINNEQFF. The CDR3 coding sequence is TGTGCCAGCAGCTTAGCCCTTCGAATCAGCGGGAGGACGATCAACAATGAGCAGTTCTTC. Together with reference TRBV13 and TRBJ2-1, the CDR3 gives the full variable domain: AAGVIQSPRHLIKEKRETATLKCYPIPRHDTVYWYQQGPGQDPQFLISFYEKMQSDKGSIPDRFSAQQFSDYHSELNMSSLELGDSALYFCASSLALRISGRTINNEQFFGPGTRLTVL.

The rearrangement joins TRBV6-5 to TRBJ2-6, with D perhaps TRBD2 (5 bases). The CDR3 sequence is 15 residues long. V shed 5 bases and J shed 3 bases, with 11 bases lying between them. Looked up from germline, CDR1 is MNHEY and CDR2 is SVGAGI. For the CDR3, the DNA is TGTGCCAGCAGTCATACAGCGGTTGGGGCCAACGTCCTGACTTTC. Encoded protein: CASSHTAVGANVLTF.

This chain connects TRBV27 to TRBJ1-3; tentatively, D is TRBD1 (6 bases). The CDR3 totals 13 residues. The V gene's germline CDR1 is MNHEY and CDR2 SMNVEV (reference sequence). V was cut by 6 bases and J by 10 bases, with 16 bases left in between. The CDR3 is CASRSSGVSTIYF. The CDR3 DNA reads as TGTGCCAGCAGATCTTCAGGGGTTAGTACCATATATTTT.

This chain uses TRBV10-3 with TRBJ1-1; D unclear. Germline V CDR1 and CDR2: ENHRY, SYGVKD. This CDR3 has 15 amino acids. V lost 3 bases and J 1 base, leaving 12 bases between the germline ends. The CDR3 sequence: CAISDYASRNTEAFF. The CDR3 nucleotides read TGTGCCATCAGTGACTACGCCTCTAGGAACACTGAAGCTTTCTTT.

The chain recombines TRBV30 with TRBJ2-4; 7 nucleotides agree with TRBD1. CDR3 length equals 15 residues. With V trimmed by 2 bases and J by 6 bases, 10 bases remained unmatched. Looked up from germline, CDR1 is GTSNPN and CDR2 is SVGIG (reference sequence). The CDR3 reads CAWSLPTGAGNIQYF. For the CDR3, the DNA is TGTGCCTGGAGTCTCCCCACAGGGGCCGGAAACATTCAGTACTTC. Full variable domain (outside the CDR3, taken from reference TRBV30 and TRBJ2-4): SQTIHQWPATLVQPVGSPLSLECTVEGTSNPNLYWYRQAAGRGLQLLFYSVGIGQISSEVPQNLSASRPQDRQFILSSKKLLLSDSGFYLCAWSLPTGAGNIQYFGAGTRLSVL.

This chain uses TRBV29-1 with TRBJ1-2, with 7 positions matching TRBD1. The CDR3 covers 14 residues. The ends lost 5 bases at V and 4 bases at J; junction bases unmatched: 10. Germline-derived CDR1 and CDR2 are SQVTM and ANQGSEA. Here the CDR3 reads CSVTGEQSLYGYTF. In nucleotides, the CDR3 is TGCAGCGTTACAGGGGAACAATCTCTCTATGGCTACACCTTC. Variable domain in full (rest from reference TRBV29-1 and TRBJ1-2): SAVISQKPSRDICQRGTSLTIQCQVDSQVTMMFWYRQQPGQSLTLIATANQGSEATYESGFVIDKFPISRPNLTFSTLTVSNMSPEDSSIYLCSVTGEQSLYGYTFGSGTRLTVV.

A single count supports this clone. The rearrangement links TRBV7-3 to TRBJ2-7; D possibly corresponds to TRBD2 (6 bases). CDR3 length equals 15 residues. Germline CDR1 is SGHTA and CDR2 is FQGTGA. V gave up 4 bases and J gave up 4 bases, with 17 bases separating them. For the CDR3, the DNA is TGTGCCAGCAGCTCATCCGGGACTGATTTTTACGAGCAGTACTTC. As protein: CASSSSGTDFYEQYF.

The count of this clone is one. The V call is TRBV29-1, the J call TRBJ2-7; a weak D match, TRBD1 (5 bases). CDR3 length: 14 residues. CDR1 is SQVTM, CDR2 ANQGSEA, per germline. V was clipped by 7 bases and J by 6 bases, with 22 bases between them. The CDR3 reads CSASGRGSSAEQYF. For the CDR3, the DNA is TGCAGCGCCTCAGGAAGGGGCAGTTCGGCCGAGCAGTACTTC.

This clone was seen only once. The chain recombines TRBV14 with TRBJ1-1; D is perhaps TRBD1 (6 bases). Deletions cut 4 bases from V and 1 base from J, with 13 bases between. The CDR3 has 15 residues. Germline lookup yields CDR1 SGHDN and CDR2 FVKESK. For the CDR3, the DNA is TGTGCCAGCAGCCCCTCAACAGGGAGGAACACTGAAGCTTTCTTT. This sequence encodes CASSPSTGRNTEAFF.

The genes are TRBV6-5 and TRBJ1-1; no reliable D call. Germline lookup yields CDR1 MNHEY and CDR2 SVGAGI. The CDR3 totals 15 residues. Trimming stripped 5 bases from V and 0 bases from J, with 13 bases between. The CDR3 DNA follows: TGTGCCAGCAGTCCCCACAGTATAATGAACACTGAAGCTTTCTTT. Translated, it gives CASSPHSIMNTEAFF.

The chain couples TRBV9 to TRBJ2-5, with 8 bases lining up with TRBD1. The V and J ends lost 0 bases and 5 bases, in that order; junction bases with no gene match: 3. From germline, CDR1 is SGDLS and CDR2 YYNGEE. This CDR3 is 14 amino acids long. In nucleotides, the CDR3 is TGTGCCAGCAGCGTAGGGACAGGGCGGGAGACCCAGTACTTC. The encoded protein is CASSVGTGRETQYF.